The 30 T cell receptor beta chains below all came from one sample that was sequenced in a study of human T cells and chemical hapten exposure. Each CDR3 protein is one row after TCRdb ran MiXCR on the RACE reads. The data show 85,000 to 100,000 distinct CDR3 sequences, 11% seen once. The time point was: patch test 2, 6 weeks after DPC sensitization. Indicated treatment: therapeutic diphenylcyclopropenone sensitization with weekly scalp DPC. The source material was whole blood, sampled in connection with sensitization to the hapten diphenylcyclopropenone (DPC). These receptor sequences come from a man in his forties with alopecia areata. Some clones in this sample may be carry-over from other donors' samples.

The sample holds a few counts of this clonotype. This chain links TRBV5-8 with TRBJ2-2; D possibly uses TRBD1 or TRBD2 (6 bases each). CDR1 and CDR2 from the germline V gene are SGHTS and YDEGEE. Trimming left V 4 bases short and J 5 bases short, with 15 bases between. This CDR3 contains 15 residues. The CDR3 here is CASSRGLQGTGELFF. As DNA, the CDR3 is TGTGCCAGCAGCCGGGGACTCCAGGGGACCGGGGAGCTGTTTTTT. The entire variable domain, with the rest obtained from reference TRBV5-8 and TRBJ2-2, is as follows: EAGVTQSPTHLIKTRGQQATLRCSPISGHTSVYWYQQALGLGLQFLLWYDEGEERNRGNFPPRFSGRQFPNYSSELNVNALELEDSALYLCASSRGLQGTGELFFGEGSRLTVL.

This clonotype showed up just a few times. The chain is built from TRBV29-1 and TRBJ2-7, with 10 bases aligning to TRBD2. The length of the CDR3 is 15 residues. The trim removed 3 bases at V and 2 bases at J, leaving 7 bases unmatched. Germline CDR1 reads SQVTM; CDR2 reads ANQGSEA. The CDR3 here is CSVEISGRLTYEQYF. DNA of the CDR3: TGCAGCGTTGAGATTAGCGGGAGGCTTACCTACGAGCAGTACTTC.

This clonotype was detected only a few times. V gene TRBV7-2 combines with J gene TRBJ2-1; D is ambiguous. CDR1 and CDR2 (germline): SGHTA, FQGNSA. CDR3 length: 15 amino acids. The V end lost 6 bases, the J end lost 0 bases, and 12 bases lay between the germline ends. The CDR3 region has the DNA TGTGCCAGCAGAGGAGCCGGCAGCTCCTACAATGAGCAGTTCTTC. Residues: CASRGAGSSYNEQFF.

The chain joins TRBV29-1 to TRBJ1-3; no clear D. The CDR3 covers 13 residues. Germline values: CDR1 SQVTM, CDR2 ANQGSEA. V was trimmed by 6 bases and J by 0 bases, leaving 9 bases between them. CDR3 coding DNA: TGCAGCGTATTAACCCTCTCTGGAAACACCATATATTTT. Translating gives CSVLTLSGNTIYF. The full variable domain, with the rest looked up from reference TRBV29-1 and TRBJ1-3, is SAVISQKPSRDICQRGTSLTIQCQVDSQVTMMFWYRQQPGQSLTLIATANQGSEATYESGFVIDKFPISRPNLTFSTLTVSNMSPEDSSIYLCSVLTLSGNTIYFGEGSWLTVV.

By frequency in the sample, this clonotype is medium-sized. The rearrangement uses TRBV24-1 and TRBJ2-2; weak D call: TRBD2 (5 bases). This CDR3 contains 15 residues. Germline-derived CDR1 and CDR2 are KGHDR and SFDVKD. Trimming pared 6 bases from V and 0 bases from J, leaving 10 bases between. CDR3 protein: CATSHRDTNTGELFF. The CDR3 region has the DNA TGTGCCACCAGTCATCGGGATACGAACACCGGGGAGCTGTTTTTT.

This clonotype was observed at least ten times. The V and J genes are TRBV29-1 and TRBJ1-1, with TRBD1 matching over 9 bases. J was trimmed by 0 bases and V by 6 bases; bases with no gene match: 2. CDR1 SQVTM and CDR2 ANQGSEA come from the germline V gene. There are 13 residues in the CDR3. Here the CDR3 DNA reads TGCAGCGTCGGGACAGGGATGAACACTGAAGCTTTCTTT. Translated: CSVGTGMNTEAFF.

This clonotype was found many times. V and J are TRBV28 and TRBJ2-7, with 7 nucleotides matching TRBD2. The CDR3 contains 14 residues. CDR1 is MDHEN, CDR2 SYDVKM, per germline. V gave up 4 bases and J gave up 2 bases; unmatched junction bases: 5. CDR3 in DNA: TGTGCCAGCAGTTCGGCGGGAGCCACCTACGAGCAGTACTTC. Encoded protein: CASSSAGATYEQYF. The full variable domain, in which reference TRBV28 and TRBJ2-7 provide the parts outside the CDR3, is DVKVTQSSRYLVKRTGEKVFLECVQDMDHENMFWYRQDPGLGLRLIYFSYDVKMKEKGDIPEGYSVSREKKERFSLILESASTNQTSMYLCASSSAGATYEQYFGPGTRLTVT.

This clonotype was observed at least ten times. The rearrangement joins TRBV4-3 to TRBJ2-5; 7 bases fit TRBD2. This CDR3 spans 15 amino acids. J gave up 8 bases and V 0 bases, and 9 bases lay outside the gene matches. Germline loops: CDR1 LGHNA, CDR2 YSLEER. This CDR3 reads CASSQEGGSQATQYF. Here the CDR3 DNA reads TGCGCCAGCAGCCAAGAGGGGGGGAGCCAAGCCACCCAGTACTTC.

The V and J genes are TRBV5-6 and TRBJ2-2; 9 nucleotides agree with TRBD2. This CDR3 is 16 amino acids long. V lost 2 bases, J lost 4 bases, and 6 bases stayed unmatched. Germline V gene lookup returns CDR1 SGHDT and CDR2 YYEEEE. The CDR3 protein is CASSFVLAGSTGELFF. CDR3 DNA sequence: TGTGCCAGCAGCTTCGTTCTAGCGGGGAGCACCGGGGAGCTGTTTTTT.

This clonotype was seen a few times. V usage is TRBV6-4 and J usage is TRBJ2-1, with 12 bases aligning to TRBD2. Germline loops: CDR1 MRHNA, CDR2 SNTAGT. V trimming: 0 bases; J trimming: 12 bases; junction bases outside the gene matches: 6. This CDR3 spans 15 amino acids. CDR3 DNA: TGTGCCAGCAGTGACTCATTTGGACTAGCGGGACCGCAGTTCTTC. It yields the protein CASSDSFGLAGPQFF.

This clonotype occurred a few times. V usage is TRBV5-1 and J usage is TRBJ2-5; D may be TRBD2 (5 bases). V shed 5 bases and J shed 9 bases, with 23 bases lying between them. CDR1 SGHRS and CDR2 YFSETQ come from the germline V gene. This CDR3 comprises 15 residues. CDR3 amino acids: CASRAYRGEAGAQYF. The DNA of the CDR3 is TGCGCCAGCAGGGCCTACCGAGGAGAGGCCGGGGCCCAGTACTTC.

There are many counts of this clonotype. The V gene is TRBV28, the J gene TRBJ2-5; unclear D gene. Germline V gives CDR1 MDHEN, CDR2 SYDVKM. This CDR3 region has 13 residues. V was cut by 3 bases and J by 3 bases, with 8 bases left in between. DNA of the CDR3: TGTGCCAGCAGTTTGTTGGTGGAAGAGACCCAGTACTTC. It yields the protein CASSLLVEETQYF.

This clonotype was detected a few times. The chain carries TRBV30 and TRBJ1-3; the D is unclear. The CDR3 runs 13 residues. Germline loops: CDR1 GTSNPN, CDR2 SVGIG (reference sequence). Trimming stripped 8 bases from V and 4 bases from J, with 15 bases between. CDR3 sequence (DNA): TGTGCCGCTATTCTGGGCGGAGGAAACACCATATATTTT. Protein product: CAAILGGGNTIYF.

This sequence joins TRBV7-2 and TRBJ2-2; 7 bases are shared with TRBD1. This CDR3 region has 14 residues. Germline CDR1 is SGHTA and CDR2 is FQGNSA. The V segment lost 3 bases and the J segment 5 bases; nucleotides outside the gene matches: 3. DNA for the CDR3: TGTGCCAGCAGCTTTAACAGGGGTACCGGGGAGCTGTTTTTT. The encoded protein is CASSFNRGTGELFF.

In this sample, this clonotype turned up a few times. The chain is built from TRBV7-2 and TRBJ2-3; 11 bases map to TRBD2. Germline V gene lookup returns CDR1 SGHTA and CDR2 FQGNSA. The trim removed 2 bases at V and 4 bases at J, leaving 5 bases unmatched. The CDR3 covers 16 residues. The CDR3 nucleotides are TGTGCCAGCAGCTTATTACTAGCGGGAGTCTCAGATACGCAGTATTTT. Encoded protein: CASSLLLAGVSDTQYF.

A single count supports this clonotype. This may be a read error, as it is one base from a much larger clone. The rearrangement links TRBV24-1 to TRBJ1-5; no clear D. The CDR3 covers 13 residues. Germline V gives CDR1 KGHDR, CDR2 SFDVKD. The CDR3 here is CATRDAGNQPQHF. The CDR3 DNA reads as TGTGCCACCCGTGATGCCGGCAATCAGCCCCAGCATTTT.

This rearrangement joins TRBV3-1 to TRBJ2-1; 7 positions agree with TRBD1. Looked up from germline, CDR1 is LGHDT and CDR2 is YNNKEL (reference sequence). This CDR3 contains 17 residues. V lost 1 base and J lost 12; bases outside the gene matches: 18. This CDR3 is CASSQGDPRQGGMVQFF. In DNA form, the CDR3 reads TGTGCCAGCAGCCAAGGGGACCCCCGACAGGGCGGTATGGTGCAGTTCTTC.

The chain couples TRBV9 to TRBJ2-5, with TRBD2 matching 7 bases. The J segment lost 5 bases and the V segment lost 0 bases, leaving 7 bases of the junction unmatched. CDR1 and CDR2 from the germline V gene are SGDLS and YYNGEE. The CDR3 totals 15 residues. Written as DNA, the CDR3 is TGTGCCAGCAGCGTAGGGCTAGCGGCGGGTGAGACCCAGTACTTC. Translated: CASSVGLAAGETQYF. Filled out from reference TRBV9 and TRBJ2-5, the complete variable domain reads DSGVTQTPKHLITATGQRVTLRCSPRSGDLSVYWYQQSLDQGLQFLIQYYNGEERAKGNILERFSAQQFPDLHSELNLSSLELGDSALYFCASSVGLAAGETQYFGPGTRLLVL.

This rearrangement joins TRBV6-1 to TRBJ2-2; 7 bases are a match to TRBD2. The CDR3 is 16 amino acids. J was trimmed by 4 bases and V by 5 bases; bases with no gene match: 10. Germline loops: CDR1 MNHNS, CDR2 SASEGT. This chain's CDR3 is CASSSGRAGVTGELFF. The CDR3 nucleotides are TGTGCCAGCAGTAGTGGACGGGCGGGAGTCACCGGGGAGCTGTTTTTT.

The chain recombines TRBV20-1 with TRBJ2-1; 7 nucleotides match TRBD1. Germline-derived CDR1 and CDR2 are DFQATT and SNEGSKA (reference sequence). The V and J ends lost 6 bases and 7 bases, in that order; junction bases with no gene match: 6. CDR3 length: 12 amino acids. CDR3 region: CSADTRGNEQFF. For the CDR3, the DNA is TGCAGTGCAGACACCAGGGGGAATGAGCAGTTCTTC.

This clonotype was seen repeatedly, ten times or more. This chain links TRBV28 with TRBJ2-7; tentative D call: TRBD1 (6 bases). The CDR3 is made up of 14 amino acids. The ends were cut back, 3 bases at V and 2 bases at J, with 11 bases in the middle. Germline CDR1 MDHEN, CDR2 SYDVKM. The CDR3 DNA sequence: TGTGCCAGCAGTTTTAATAACAGGGCCTACGAGCAGTACTTC. It specifies CASSFNNRAYEQYF.

The gene calls are TRBV28 and TRBJ1-5; D perhaps matches TRBD1 (5 bases). The CDR3 sequence is 14 residues long. Trimming stripped 3 bases from V and 7 bases from J, with 13 bases between. Germline values: CDR1 MDHEN, CDR2 SYDVKM. The chain's CDR3 is CASSLAGREQPQHF. CDR3 sequence (DNA): TGTGCCAGCAGTTTGGCAGGGAGGGAACAGCCCCAGCATTTT. Full variable domain (rest looked up from reference TRBV28 and TRBJ1-5): DVKVTQSSRYLVKRTGEKVFLECVQDMDHENMFWYRQDPGLGLRLIYFSYDVKMKEKGDIPEGYSVSREKKERFSLILESASTNQTSMYLCASSLAGREQPQHFGDGTRLSIL.

This sequence joins TRBV7-2 and TRBJ2-4; D is ambiguous. Looked up from germline, CDR1 is SGHTA and CDR2 is FQGNSA. With 1 base removed from V and 0 bases from J, the gap between germline ends came to 16 bases. The CDR3 runs to 18 residues. CDR3 nucleotide sequence: TGTGCCAGCAGCTTAGTATTACAGACTGTCGTAGCCAAAAACATTCAGTACTTC. Its protein product is CASSLVLQTVVAKNIQYF.

This rearrangement joins TRBV19 to TRBJ2-2; no definite D call. V dropped 6 bases and J dropped 5 bases, with 7 bases sitting between them. Germline V gene data show CDR1 as LNHDA and CDR2 as SQIVND (reference sequence). The CDR3 extends over 12 amino acids. The CDR3 nucleotides read TGTGCCAGTAGAGACTCTACCGGGGAGCTGTTTTTT. This encodes CASRDSTGELFF.

This clonotype has only a few counts. The genes are TRBV29-1 and TRBJ2-7; D is ambiguous. Deletions cut 4 bases from V and 3 bases from J, with 10 bases between. Germline-derived CDR1 and CDR2 are SQVTM and ANQGSEA. The CDR3 sequence is 12 residues long. CDR3 DNA: TGCAGCGTTGGTGACGGTCGCTACGAGCAGTACTTC. Translating gives CSVGDGRYEQYF.

Worth noting for this clonotype: Germline is not matched at one junction end, which may reflect a read error. The V gene is TRBV30, the J gene TRBJ1-2, with 9 bases lining up with TRBD1. The CDR3 is made up of 13 amino acids. Per the germline V gene, CDR1 is GTSNPN and CDR2 is SVGIG (reference sequence). The DNA of the CDR3 is TGCTCTCTAGGGAGGGACAGGGATCATGGCTACACCTTC. Translation gives CSLGRDRDHGYTF.

This clonotype was seen a handful of times. The chain carries TRBV7-6 and TRBJ1-1; no clear D gene. The germline CDR1 and CDR2 sequences are SGHVS and FNYEAQ. The CDR3 totals 13 residues. Trimming took 5 bases from V and 4 from J, leaving 11 bases between them. The DNA of the CDR3 is TGTGCCAGCAGCCATGGAGAGAGCACTGAAGCTTTCTTT. Translated: CASSHGESTEAFF.

This clonotype was seen only a few times. The chain joins TRBV6-2 or TRBV6-3 to TRBJ1-5; D is unclear. The CDR3 covers 13 residues. The germline V gene encodes CDR1 MNHEY and CDR2 SVGEGT. V lost 2 bases, J lost 3 bases, and 5 bases lay in between. CDR3 bases: TGTGCCAGCAGTTACCGTACCAATCAGCCCCAGCATTTT. This gives the protein CASSYRTNQPQHF.

The chain carries TRBV24-1 and TRBJ2-1, with D tentatively TRBD2 (6 bases). V lost 1 base and J lost 6, with 12 bases in between. This CDR3 spans 15 amino acids. Germline V gives CDR1 KGHDR, CDR2 SFDVKD. The CDR3 spells CATSDFPGAPNEQFF. Here the CDR3 DNA reads TGTGCCACCAGTGATTTCCCGGGAGCCCCCAATGAGCAGTTCTTC.

This clonotype was found a few times. The chain couples TRBV5-6 to TRBJ2-3; perhaps TRBD1 as D (5 bases). CDR3 length: 12 amino acids. CDR1 is SGHDT, CDR2 YYEEEE, per germline. The V gene lost 5 bases and the J gene lost 7 bases, with 11 bases spanning the gap. The CDR3 loop is CASRAGANTQYF. In DNA form, the CDR3 reads TGTGCCAGCAGGGCTGGGGCAAATACGCAGTATTTT.